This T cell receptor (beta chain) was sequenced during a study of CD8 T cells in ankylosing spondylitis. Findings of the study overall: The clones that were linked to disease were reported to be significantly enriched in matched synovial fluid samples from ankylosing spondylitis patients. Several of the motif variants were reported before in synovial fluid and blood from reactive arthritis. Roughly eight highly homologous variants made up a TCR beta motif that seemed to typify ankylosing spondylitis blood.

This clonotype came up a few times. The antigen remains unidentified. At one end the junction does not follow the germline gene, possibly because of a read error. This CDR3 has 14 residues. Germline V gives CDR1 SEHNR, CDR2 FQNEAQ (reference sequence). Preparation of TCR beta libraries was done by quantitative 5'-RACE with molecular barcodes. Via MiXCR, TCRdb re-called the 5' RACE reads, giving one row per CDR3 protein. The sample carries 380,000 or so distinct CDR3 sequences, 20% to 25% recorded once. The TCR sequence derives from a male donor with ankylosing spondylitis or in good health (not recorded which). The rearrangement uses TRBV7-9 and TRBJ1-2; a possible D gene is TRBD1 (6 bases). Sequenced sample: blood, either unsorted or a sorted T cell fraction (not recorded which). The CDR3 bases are TGTGCCACCAGCGGGGGCGAGACTAACTATGGCTACACCTTC. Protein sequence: CATSGGETNYGYTF. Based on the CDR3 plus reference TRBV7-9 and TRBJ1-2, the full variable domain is DTGVSQNPRHKITKRGQNVTFRCDPISEHNRLYWYRQTLGQGPEFLTYFQNEAQLEKSRLLSDRFSAERPKGSFSTLEIQRTEQGDSAMYLCATSGGETNYGYTFGSGTRLTVV.